This T cell receptor beta chain was obtained from a study of CD8 T cells in Susac syndrome. A quantity of about 0.5 to 1 ug RNA underwent reverse transcription using random hexamers. Each CDR3 protein is one row after TCRdb ran MiXCR on the immunoSEQ multiplex PCR reads. Found here are roughly 80,000 distinct CDR3 sequences, roughly 94% of them singletons; the top ten hold about 0.5%. The CDR3 consists of 11 residues. V was cut by 6 bases and J by 4 bases, with 7 bases left in between. The germline gives CDR1 SQVTM, CDR2 ANQGSEA. The J gene is TRBJ2-1, the V gene TRBV29-1; D not certain. Sequencing was done on a sample of CD8+ T cells from PBMCs. This TCR was sampled from a human donor with Susac syndrome. Written as DNA, the CDR3 is TGCAGCGTCCTAGAATACAATGAGCAGTTCTTC. It yields the protein CSVLEYNEQFF.